This T cell receptor beta chain derives from a study of blood T cell repertoires in COVID-19. Study as a whole: The United States, Italy and Spain were the sources of the acute and convalescent COVID-19 samples. T cells, B-cell-depleted T cells, or PBMCs supplied cDNA or gDNA.

CDR1 is MNHEY, CDR2 SMNVEV, per germline (reference sequence). CDR3 size: 23 residues. Trimming cost V 3 bases and J 5 bases; bases outside gene matches: 23. This clone was found once. Clones were sequenced by immunoSEQ multiplex PCR, and TCRdb holds only the in-frame ones, with some missing. Of under 200,000 clones in the sample, approximately 90% were seen once. This chain uses TRBV27 with TRBJ1-6; TRBD1 matches at 12 bases. This sequence was found in a man aged 35-49 years with active or convalescent COVID-19. Sequenced: peripheral blood. Written as DNA, the CDR3 is TGTGCCAGCAGTTTTCGGCCCGTGCCTCCGGGACAGGGGGCTTTACCTAATAATTCACCCCTCCACTTT. Protein sequence: CASSFRPVPPGQGALPNNSPLHF.